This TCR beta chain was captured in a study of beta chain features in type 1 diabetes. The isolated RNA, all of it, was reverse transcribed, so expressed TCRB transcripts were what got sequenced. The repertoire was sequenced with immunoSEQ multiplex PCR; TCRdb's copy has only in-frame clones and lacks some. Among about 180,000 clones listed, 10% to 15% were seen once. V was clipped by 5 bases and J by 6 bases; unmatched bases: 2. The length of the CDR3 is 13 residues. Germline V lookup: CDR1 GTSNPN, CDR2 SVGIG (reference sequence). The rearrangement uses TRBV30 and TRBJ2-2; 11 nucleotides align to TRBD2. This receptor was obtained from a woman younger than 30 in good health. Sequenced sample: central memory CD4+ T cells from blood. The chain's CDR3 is CAWGTSGAGELFF. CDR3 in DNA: TGTGCCTGGGGGACTAGCGGAGCCGGGGAGCTGTTTTTT.